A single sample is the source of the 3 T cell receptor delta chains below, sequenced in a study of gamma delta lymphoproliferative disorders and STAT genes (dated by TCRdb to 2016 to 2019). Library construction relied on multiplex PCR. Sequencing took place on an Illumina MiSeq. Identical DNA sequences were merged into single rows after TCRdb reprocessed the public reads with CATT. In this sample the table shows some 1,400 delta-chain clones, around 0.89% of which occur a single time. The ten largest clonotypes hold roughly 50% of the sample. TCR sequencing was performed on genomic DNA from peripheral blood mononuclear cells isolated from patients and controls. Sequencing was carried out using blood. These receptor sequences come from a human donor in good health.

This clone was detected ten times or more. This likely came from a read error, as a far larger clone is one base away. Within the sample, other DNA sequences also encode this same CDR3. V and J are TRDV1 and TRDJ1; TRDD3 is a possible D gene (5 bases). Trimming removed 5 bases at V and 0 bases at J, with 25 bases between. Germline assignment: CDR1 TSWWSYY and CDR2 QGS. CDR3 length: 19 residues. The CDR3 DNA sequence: TGTGCTCTTGGGCCTTACCTATACGTTTTGGTTCCGTACACCGATAAACTCATCTTT. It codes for CALGPYLYVLVPYTDKLIF.

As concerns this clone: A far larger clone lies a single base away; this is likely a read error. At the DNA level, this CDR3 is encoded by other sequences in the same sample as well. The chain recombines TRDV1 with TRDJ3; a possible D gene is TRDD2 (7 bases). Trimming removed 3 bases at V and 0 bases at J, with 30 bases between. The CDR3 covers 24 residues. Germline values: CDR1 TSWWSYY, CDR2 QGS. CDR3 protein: CALGELSFFFLRTGSSWDTRQMFF. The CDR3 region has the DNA TGTGCTCTTGGGGAGCTTTCCTTCTTTTTCCTACGTACTGGGAGCTCCTGGGACACCCGACAGATGTTTTTC.

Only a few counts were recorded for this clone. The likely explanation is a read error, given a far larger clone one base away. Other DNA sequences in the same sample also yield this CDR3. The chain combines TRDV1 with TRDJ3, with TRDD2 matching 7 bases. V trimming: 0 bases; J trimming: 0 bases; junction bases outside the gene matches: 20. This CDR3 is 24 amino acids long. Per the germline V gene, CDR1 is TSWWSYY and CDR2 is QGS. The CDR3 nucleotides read TGTGCTCTTGGGGAACTTTCCTTCTTTTTCCTACGTACCGGGAGCTCCTGGGACACCCGACAGATGTTTTTC. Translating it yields CALGELSFFFLRTGSSWDTRQMFF.